The 8 T cell receptor beta chains in this list originate from one sample, sequenced in a study of T cell responses to AZD1222 COVID-19 vaccine. Only in-frame clones appear in the TCRdb table, and some are missing; sequencing was by immunoSEQ multiplex PCR. The sample includes around 140,000 clones, more than 85% seen only once; the top ten take less than 1%. The sequencing used peripheral blood, collected on day 0 of MenACWY control vaccination. These TCRs come from an adult in good health.

The chain couples TRBV2 to TRBJ2-5; D is uncertain. This CDR3 has 11 amino acids. CDR1 and CDR2 (germline): SNHLY, FYNNEI. Trimming left V 1 base short and J 4 bases short, with 1 base between. The CDR3 coding sequence is TGTGCCAGCAGTGAAGTAGAGACCCAGTACTTC. It encodes CASSEVETQYF.

The CDR3 DNA reads as TGCGCCAGCAGCCCTGGGACTAGCGGCGAGACCCAGTACTTC. It encodes CASSPGTSGETQYF. The chain joins TRBV5-1 to TRBJ2-5, with 11 bases fitting TRBD2. Per the germline V gene, CDR1 is SGHRS and CDR2 is YFSETQ. Trimming cost V 4 bases and J 5 bases; bases outside gene matches: 4. The CDR3 has 14 amino acids. Drawing the rest from reference TRBV5-1 and TRBJ2-5, the complete variable domain is KAGVTQTPRYLIKTRGQQVTLSCSPISGHRSVSWYQQTPGQGLQFLFEYFSETQRNKGNFPGRFSGRQFSNSRSEMNVSTLELGDSALYLCASSPGTSGETQYFGPGTRLLVL.

This chain uses TRBV19 with TRBJ2-5; TRBD1 agrees at 8 bases. The CDR3 is made up of 13 amino acids. After removal of 7 bases from V and 5 bases from J, the junction contained 6 bases not matched to a gene. CDR1 and CDR2 (germline): LNHDA, SQIVND (reference sequence). The CDR3 coding sequence is TGTGCCAGTAAAGGACAGGGAAGGGAGACCCAGTACTTC. Its protein is CASKGQGRETQYF.

This chain uses TRBV5-1 with TRBJ1-4; possibly TRBD1 for D (5 bases). Trimming removed 2 bases at V and 8 bases at J, with 10 bases between. CDR1 is SGHRS, CDR2 YFSETQ, per germline. The length of the CDR3 is 13 residues. CDR3 DNA sequence: TGCGCCAGCAGCTTTATGGGGCAGGAAAAACTGTTTTTT. It translates to CASSFMGQEKLFF. Combining the CDR3 with reference TRBV5-1 and TRBJ1-4 gives the whole variable domain KAGVTQTPRYLIKTRGQQVTLSCSPISGHRSVSWYQQTPGQGLQFLFEYFSETQRNKGNFPGRFSGRQFSNSRSEMNVSTLELGDSALYLCASSFMGQEKLFFGSGTQLSVL.

V is TRBV27 and J is TRBJ1-2; a weak D match, TRBD1 (5 bases). V lost 6 bases and J 4 bases, leaving 15 bases between the germline ends. The CDR3 runs to 14 residues. CDR1 and CDR2 from the germline V gene are MNHEY and SMNVEV (reference sequence). The CDR3, as DNA: TGTGCCAGCAGAACCTCTGGGGGGGGCTATGGCTACACCTTC. It yields the protein CASRTSGGGYGYTF.

The chain recombines TRBV5-6 with TRBJ1-3; tentatively, D is TRBD1 (5 bases). The CDR3 has 16 amino acids. Germline loops: CDR1 SGHDT, CDR2 YYEEEE. Trimming left V 0 bases short and J 0 bases short, with 10 bases between. CDR3 protein: CASSLGGRDSGNTIYF. CDR3 DNA: TGTGCCAGCAGCTTGGGGGGCAGGGACTCTGGAAACACCATATATTTT. Variable domain in full (rest from reference TRBV5-6 and TRBJ1-3): DAGVTQSPTHLIKTRGQQVTLRCSPKSGHDTVSWYQQALGQGPQFIFQYYEEEERQRGNFPDRFSGHQFPNYSSELNVNALLLGDSALYLCASSLGGRDSGNTIYFGEGSWLTVV.

The chain joins TRBV24-1 to TRBJ2-7; D assignment may be TRBD1 or TRBD2 (6 bases each). The CDR3 extends over 15 amino acids. The germline V gene has CDR1 KGHDR and CDR2 SFDVKD. Trimming pared 2 bases from V and 6 bases from J, leaving 16 bases between. The CDR3 region is CATSDSRRGRGEQYF. The CDR3 region has the DNA TGTGCCACCAGTGATTCCCGACGGGGGCGAGGCGAGCAGTACTTC.

The rearrangement joins TRBV4-3 to TRBJ1-5; D unresolved. Germline CDR1 LGHNA, CDR2 YSLEER. Trimming took 0 bases from V and 7 from J, leaving 7 bases between them. The CDR3 totals 13 residues. The CDR3 spells CASSQDQVQPQHF. The DNA for the CDR3 is TGCGCCAGCAGCCAAGATCAAGTCCAGCCCCAGCATTTT.